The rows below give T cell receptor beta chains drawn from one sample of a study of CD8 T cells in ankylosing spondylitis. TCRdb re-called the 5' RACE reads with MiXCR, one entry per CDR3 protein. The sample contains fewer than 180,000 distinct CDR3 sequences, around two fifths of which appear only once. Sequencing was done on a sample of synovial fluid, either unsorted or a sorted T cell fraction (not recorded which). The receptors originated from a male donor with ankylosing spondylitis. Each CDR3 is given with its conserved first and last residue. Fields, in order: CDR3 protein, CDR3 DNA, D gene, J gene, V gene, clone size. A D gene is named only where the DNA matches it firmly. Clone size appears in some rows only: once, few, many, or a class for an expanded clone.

CASSLFYQPQHF	TGTGCCAGCAGTTTGTTTTATCAGCCCCAGCATTTT	.	TRBJ1-5	TRBV12-3/TRBV12-4	few
CASSPGLRTALHSGNTIYF	TGCGCCAGCAGCCCAGGACTGCGGACAGCCCTTCACTCTGGAAACACCATATATTTT	.	TRBJ1-3	TRBV5-1	.
CASSLGSSQFGLGEQFF	TGTGCCAGCAGCTTAGGGTCTAGCCAATTTGGCCTAGGTGAGCAGTTCTTC	.	TRBJ2-1	TRBV7-9	few
CASRGVKTEAFF	TGTGCCAGCAGGGGGGTTAAGACTGAAGCTTTCTTT	.	TRBJ1-1	TRBV7-9	.
CASSHQGAGLFF	TGTGCCAGCAGTCACCAGGGGGCCGGGCTGTTTTTT	TRBD1	TRBJ1-4	TRBV6-6	.
CASSQGGQGRRYQETQYF	TGCGCCAGCAGCCAGGGCGGACAGGGCAGAAGGTACCAAGAGACCCAGTACTTC	TRBD1	TRBJ2-5	TRBV4-1	few
CASKDIKNIQYF	TGTGCCAGCAAGGACATAAAAAACATTCAGTACTTC	.	TRBJ2-4	TRBV28	few
CASSHRLFSGNTIYF	TGCGCCAGCAGCCACCGACTGTTCTCTGGAAACACCATATATTTT	.	TRBJ1-3	TRBV4-1	.
CASSLDASNTGELFF	TGTGCCAGCAGCCTGGACGCCTCGAACACCGGGGAGCTGTTTTTT	.	TRBJ2-2	TRBV2	.
CASSTTHYNEQFF	TGTGCCAGCAGCACTACCCACTACAATGAGCAGTTCTTC	.	TRBJ2-1	TRBV27	.
CASSYNWADNEQFF	TGTGCCAGCAGTTACAACTGGGCCGACAATGAGCAGTTCTTC	.	TRBJ2-1	TRBV6-5	many
CSVEEYNGNTIYF	TGCAGCGTTGAAGAATACAACGGGAACACCATATATTTT	.	TRBJ1-3	TRBV29-1	.
CASSFSIRNEQYF	TGTGCCAGCAGCTTTAGCATCAGGAACGAGCAGTACTTC	.	TRBJ2-7	TRBV7-3	.
CAISANRGTGNTIYF	TGTGCCATCAGTGCTAACAGGGGGACCGGAAACACCATATATTTT	TRBD1	TRBJ1-3	TRBV10-3	.
CASSPADVTSGLYNEQFF	TGTGCCAGCAGTCCCGCCGATGTCACTAGCGGGCTTTACAATGAGCAGTTCTTC	TRBD2	TRBJ2-1	TRBV12-3/TRBV12-4	many
CASSRSYPGHYSNQPQHF	TGTGCCAGCAGTCGATCCTACCCGGGACACTATAGCAATCAGCCCCAGCATTTT	.	TRBJ1-5	TRBV12-3/TRBV12-4	.
CASSKDRANYEQYF	TGTGCCAGCAGCAAAGACAGGGCGAATTACGAGCAGTACTTC	.	TRBJ2-7	TRBV21-1	many
CAIGLAGDLLAYEQYF	TGTGCCATCGGACTAGCGGGAGACCTTCTAGCCTACGAGCAGTACTTC	TRBD2	TRBJ2-7	TRBV10-3	many
CASMDPGMNQPQHF	TGTGCCAGCATGGACCCCGGGATGAATCAGCCCCAGCATTTT	.	TRBJ1-5	TRBV2	.
CASSPDSILYTEAFF	TGTGCCAGCAGCCCCGACAGTATCCTCTACACTGAAGCTTTCTTT	.	TRBJ1-1	TRBV27	.
CASSFFEYPVYEQYF	TGTGCCAGCAGCTTCTTCGAATATCCTGTCTACGAGCAGTACTTC	.	TRBJ2-7	TRBV11-2	few
CSARVTGLQETQYF	TGCAGTGCTAGAGTAACGGGACTCCAAGAGACCCAGTACTTC	.	TRBJ2-5	TRBV20-1	.
CAISESGRGRQSYEQYF	TGTGCCATCAGTGAGTCAGGTCGAGGCAGACAGTCCTACGAGCAGTACTTC	.	TRBJ2-7	TRBV10-3	.